These 4 T cell receptor beta chains were sequenced from one sample in a study of beta chain bispecific antibodies for T cell cancers. TCRdb re-called the 5' RACE reads through MiXCR, storing one row per CDR3 protein. The sample shows about 18,000 distinct CDR3 sequences, about 1.9% of them seen only once. Their antigens are not known. Overall study findings and caveats: In these mixed samples, most targeted TRBV reads derived from the leukemia cell line.

Either OKT3 anti-CD3 antibody or CD3/CD28 beads expanded T cells from blood mononuclear cells over roughly three days. Specimen: healthy donor T cells cultured with leukemia cells. These TCRs come from a human donor in good health. Some clones in this sample may be carry-over from other donors' samples.

Comments on this clonotype: It may be a read error: a sequence one base away is much more abundant. The chain has TRBV10-2 and TRBJ2-1; TRBD1 matches at 8 bases. The CDR3 has 15 amino acids. Germline V gene lookup returns CDR1 WSHSY and CDR2 SAAADI. The CDR3 region is CASSQDRGSYNGQFF. In DNA, the CDR3 is TGCGCCAGCAGCCAAGACAGGGGATCCTACAATGGGCAGTTCTTC.

The sample holds many counts of this clonotype. This chain uses TRBV27 with TRBJ2-3; D not resolved. The germline V and J ends were trimmed by 3 bases and 6 bases, with 13 bases remaining between them. This CDR3 contains 14 residues. Per germline, CDR1 MNHEY and CDR2 SMNVEV (reference sequence). The CDR3 bases are TGTGCCAGCAGTTTGCGTCGTAGGGCGGATACGCAGTATTTT. It codes for CASSLRRRADTQYF.

The V gene is TRBV27, the J gene TRBJ1-1, with 7 positions matching TRBD1. V trimming: 6 bases; J trimming: 5 bases; junction bases outside the gene matches: 9. Per the germline V gene, CDR1 is MNHEY and CDR2 is SMNVEV (reference sequence). CDR3 size: 14 residues. The CDR3 nucleotides are TGTGCCAGCAGCTCCCAGACAGGGAGGACTGAAGCTTTCTTT. Encoded protein: CASSSQTGRTEAFF.

For this clonotype: A much larger clone lies a single base off, so this may be a read error. V usage is TRBV10-3 and J usage is TRBJ2-2; D is ambiguous. In germline, CDR1 is ENHRY, CDR2 SYGVKD. CDR3 size: 14 residues. V lost 2 bases and J lost 7, with 11 bases in between. CDR3 loop: CAISERIDNGELFF. Written as DNA, the CDR3 is TGTGCCATCAGTGAGAGAATTGACAACGGGGAGCTGTTTTTT.